Shown below are 12 T cell receptor beta chains from a single sample sequenced in a study of T-cell reconstitution after alpha-beta-depleted transplantation in children. Unique molecular identifiers were used in preparing the TCRbeta library. In TCRdb, the PCR reads were re-called with MiXCR into one record per CDR3 protein. This sample yields around 200,000 distinct CDR3 sequences, of which around 6.8% are seen a single time; over 2.5% belongs to the top ten. The sample consisted of PBMCs from the stem cell graft donor, taken from the stem cell graft. The origin of the receptors is a human donor who donated a stem cell graft to a child with Wiskott-Aldrich syndrome.

This clonotype occurred a few times. The CDR3 sequence is CSARGGGGSYEQYF. CDR3 sequence (DNA): TGCAGTGCTAGAGGTGGGGGGGGCTCCTACGAGCAGTACTTC. The J gene is TRBJ2-7, the V gene TRBV20-1; 7 bases map to TRBD2. The CDR3 has 14 amino acids. Per the germline V gene, CDR1 is DFQATT and CDR2 is SNEGSKA (reference sequence). The junction had 3 bases not matched to a gene; V was cut back by 1 base and J by 0 bases.

This clonotype appeared many times. The chain employs TRBV30 and TRBJ2-1, with TRBD2 identical over 11 bases. The CDR3 consists of 12 residues. J gave up 8 bases and V 7 bases, and 4 bases lay outside the gene matches. Looked up from germline, CDR1 is GTSNPN and CDR2 is SVGIG (reference sequence). CDR3 DNA sequence: TGTGCCTATAGCGGGGGGGGGCATGAGCAGTTCTTC. Its protein is CAYSGGGHEQFF.

This clonotype was seen a handful of times. The rearrangement links TRBV3-1 to TRBJ2-1; TRBD2 matches 7 bases. Germline V lookup: CDR1 LGHDT, CDR2 YNNKEL (reference sequence). The CDR3 totals 14 residues. V gave up 1 base and J gave up 9 bases; unmatched junction bases: 6. This CDR3 is CASSQVSGDGEQFF. The CDR3 coding sequence is TGTGCCAGCAGCCAAGTAAGCGGGGACGGTGAGCAGTTCTTC.

This clonotype has a count of ten or more. This chain joins TRBV5-1 and TRBJ2-3; D perhaps matches TRBD1 (6 bases). Germline lookup yields CDR1 SGHRS and CDR2 YFSETQ. The CDR3 length is 15 residues. The V end was cut by 2 bases, the J end by 3 bases, with 13 bases between. The CDR3 is CASSFSGQHTDTQYF. As DNA, the CDR3 is TGCGCCAGCAGCTTTTCAGGACAGCATACAGATACGCAGTATTTT.

This clonotype was detected many times. This chain connects TRBV4-3 to TRBJ1-1; D may be TRBD1 (5 bases). CDR3 length equals 13 residues. V dropped 1 base and J dropped 5 bases, with 8 bases sitting between them. The germline gives CDR1 LGHNA, CDR2 YSLEER. The CDR3 coding sequence is TGCGCCAGCAGCCAAGGTGAGGGGACTGAAGCTTTCTTT. Its protein product is CASSQGEGTEAFF.

There are many counts of this clonotype. V gene TRBV5-1 combines with J gene TRBJ1-6; perhaps TRBD1 as D (5 bases). Per germline, CDR1 SGHRS and CDR2 YFSETQ. V dropped 0 bases and J dropped 10 bases, with 17 bases sitting between them. The CDR3 spans 16 residues. For the CDR3, the DNA is TGCGCCAGCAGCTTGGGGGCAACCCGCCAGGGCTCACCCCTCCACTTT. The encoded protein is CASSLGATRQGSPLHF. The full variable domain, its missing parts supplied by reference TRBV5-1 and TRBJ1-6, is KAGVTQTPRYLIKTRGQQVTLSCSPISGHRSVSWYQQTPGQGLQFLFEYFSETQRNKGNFPGRFSGRQFSNSRSEMNVSTLELGDSALYLCASSLGATRQGSPLHFGNGTRLTVT.

This clonotype has a count of ten or more. V usage is TRBV10-3 and J usage is TRBJ1-6, with no clear D. This CDR3 is 14 amino acids long. The germline V and J ends were trimmed by 0 bases and 7 bases, with 7 bases remaining between them. Germline loops: CDR1 ENHRY, CDR2 SYGVKD. The CDR3 sequence: CAISESNKNSPLHF. Written as DNA, the CDR3 is TGTGCCATCAGTGAGTCGAATAAAAATTCACCCCTCCACTTT.

There are many counts of this clonotype. The V and J genes are TRBV12-3 or TRBV12-4 and TRBJ1-5, with TRBD1 as a possible D gene (6 bases). This CDR3 region has 13 residues. V lost 7 bases and J lost 6, with 13 bases in between. CDR3 sequence (DNA): TGTGCCAGCAAGGGGCAGGGGTTTCAGCCCCAGCATTTT. Translated, it gives CASKGQGFQPQHF.

Many counts were recorded for this clonotype. The V and J genes are TRBV12-3 or TRBV12-4 and TRBJ2-3, with a possible D match to TRBD2 (5 bases). This CDR3 contains 15 residues. Trimming took off 5 bases at V and 2 bases at J, with 14 bases between the two ends. The CDR3 coding sequence is TGTGCCAGCAGTCCGATTAGCGAGGACACAGATACGCAGTATTTT. It encodes CASSPISEDTDTQYF.

This chain connects TRBV28 to TRBJ1-6; D not resolved. CDR3 length: 12 amino acids. The V gene lost 6 bases and the J gene lost 9 bases, with 9 bases spanning the gap. Germline CDR1 is MDHEN and CDR2 is SYDVKM. CDR3 sequence reads: CASSRVGSPLHF. The CDR3 DNA reads TGTGCCAGCAGCCGAGTGGGTTCACCCCTCCACTTT.

Many counts were recorded for this clonotype. The DNA of the CDR3 is TGCAGTGCAAACAGGGGGCACAATGAGCAGTTCTTC. Protein: CSANRGHNEQFF. The chain joins TRBV20-1 to TRBJ2-1; TRBD1 matches at 9 bases. The CDR3 is 12 residues long. V dropped 6 bases and J dropped 5; count of bases not matched to a gene: 2. Germline V lookup: CDR1 DFQATT, CDR2 SNEGSKA (reference sequence).

On this clonotype itself: With a much larger clone just one base away, this may be a read error. V usage is TRBV5-6 and J usage is TRBJ2-7; TRBD1 aligns across 10 bases. From germline, CDR1 is SGHDT and CDR2 YYEEEE. This CDR3 is 16 amino acids long. With 4 bases clipped from V and 7 bases from J, the junction kept 14 bases outside the gene matches. The CDR3 is CASSVTGTGVLEEQYF. DNA of the CDR3: TGTGCCAGCAGCGTAACCGGGACAGGGGTTCTCGAGGAGCAGTACTTC.